This TCR beta chain was observed in a study of CD4 T cells in relation to SARS-CoV-2 and coronaviruses. Study in general: After roughly 11 days of antigen culture, PBMC TCR beta CDR3s were sequenced. The HLA restriction of the shared crossreactive spike epitopes was mapped. Negative control cultures got HIV-1 Nef peptides or no peptide.

This clone was observed a single time. Its specificity is not known. The CDR3 covers 16 residues. Trimming took off 4 bases at V and 6 bases at J, with 19 bases between the two ends. CDR1 is MNHNS and CDR2 is SASEGT in the germline V gene. CD4+ T cells from unexposed donors were obtained before the COVID-19 pandemic (2011-2018). The cells were cultured for 10 days before CD4+ T cells were isolated. This table comes from immunoSEQ multiplex PCR, and its TCRdb copy is limited to in-frame clones, with some not included. The sample records under 25,000 clones, around four fifths being singletons. Sequenced input: CD4+ T cells from PBMCs, cultured in vitro. This chain links TRBV6-1 with TRBJ1-5; D call uncertain. The TCR comes from a human donor in good health. CDR3 nucleotides: TGTGCCAGCAGTGGTAGGTGGACCTCAGAGGGTCAGCCCCAGCATTTT. Its translation is CASSGRWTSEGQPQHF.